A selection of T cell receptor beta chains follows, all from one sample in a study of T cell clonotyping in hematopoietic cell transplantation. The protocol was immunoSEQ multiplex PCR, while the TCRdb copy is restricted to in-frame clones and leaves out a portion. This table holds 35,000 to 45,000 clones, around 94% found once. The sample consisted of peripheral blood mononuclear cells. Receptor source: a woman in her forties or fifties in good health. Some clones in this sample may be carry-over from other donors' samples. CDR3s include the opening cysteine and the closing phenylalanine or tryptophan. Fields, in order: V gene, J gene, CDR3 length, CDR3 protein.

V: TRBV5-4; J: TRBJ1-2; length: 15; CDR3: CASSSRDLNNYGYTF
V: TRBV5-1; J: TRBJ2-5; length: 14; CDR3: CASSTDREGETQYF
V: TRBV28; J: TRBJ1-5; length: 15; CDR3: CASSTHDGINQPQHF
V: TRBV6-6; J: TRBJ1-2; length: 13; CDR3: CASTADSNYGYTF
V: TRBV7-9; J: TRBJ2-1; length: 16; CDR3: CASSLGVPGTVNEQFF
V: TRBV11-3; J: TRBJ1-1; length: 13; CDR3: CASSFTGDTEAFF
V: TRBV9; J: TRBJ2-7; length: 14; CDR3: CASSVVGESYEQYF
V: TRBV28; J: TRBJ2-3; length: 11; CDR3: CASSFRDTQYF
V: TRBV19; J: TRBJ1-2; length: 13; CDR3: CASSLEALDGYTF
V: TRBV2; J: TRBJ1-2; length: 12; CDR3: CASRGQGWGYTF
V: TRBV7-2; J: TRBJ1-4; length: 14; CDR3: CASSSDRTNEKLFF
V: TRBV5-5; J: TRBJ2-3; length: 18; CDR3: CASSSRDRRLAGTDTQYF
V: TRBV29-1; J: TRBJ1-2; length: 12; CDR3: CSVGTGNYGYTF
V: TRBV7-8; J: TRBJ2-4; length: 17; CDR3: CASSLEVEAIAKNIQYF
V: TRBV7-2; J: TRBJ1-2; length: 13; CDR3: CASSLSGGYGYTF
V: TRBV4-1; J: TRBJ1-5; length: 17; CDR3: CASSQFSGTESNQPQHF
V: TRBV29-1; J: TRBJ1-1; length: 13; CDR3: CSVEGPSGTEAFF
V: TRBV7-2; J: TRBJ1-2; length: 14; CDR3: CASSLYVGNYGYTF
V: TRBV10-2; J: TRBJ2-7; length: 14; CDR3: CASSPHRSAYEQYF
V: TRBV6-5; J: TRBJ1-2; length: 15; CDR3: CASSYLVGGYYGYTF
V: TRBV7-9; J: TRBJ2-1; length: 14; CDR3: CASSSQGSYNEQFF
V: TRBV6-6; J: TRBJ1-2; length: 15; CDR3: CASSYVLQGDYGYTF
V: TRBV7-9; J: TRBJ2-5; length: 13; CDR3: CASSFSGQETQYF
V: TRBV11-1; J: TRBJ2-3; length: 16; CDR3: CASSPRGRGVTDTQYF
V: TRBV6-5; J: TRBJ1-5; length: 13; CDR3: CASRGQVNQPQHF
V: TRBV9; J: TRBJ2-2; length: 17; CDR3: CASSYLAGGPSTGELFF
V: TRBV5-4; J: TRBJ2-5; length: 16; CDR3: CASTARESRWQETQYF
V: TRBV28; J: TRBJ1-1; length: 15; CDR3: CASSPPGEGNTEAFF
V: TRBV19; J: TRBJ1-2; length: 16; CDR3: CASSIRGPSIGVGYTF
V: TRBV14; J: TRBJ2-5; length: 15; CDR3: CASSYSQGGGETQYF
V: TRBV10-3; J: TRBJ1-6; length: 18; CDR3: CAISESRGSSSYNSPLHF
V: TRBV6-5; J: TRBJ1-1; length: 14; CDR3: CASRPGTPNTEAFF
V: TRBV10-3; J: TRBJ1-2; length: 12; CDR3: CAISVGDDGYTF
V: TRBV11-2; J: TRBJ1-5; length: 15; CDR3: CASSLDPLSNQPQHF
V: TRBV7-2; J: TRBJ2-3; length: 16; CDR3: CASSTNTGSGTDTQYF
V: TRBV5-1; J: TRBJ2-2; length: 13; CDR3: CASSFSVTGELFF
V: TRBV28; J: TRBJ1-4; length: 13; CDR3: CASHSATNEKLFF
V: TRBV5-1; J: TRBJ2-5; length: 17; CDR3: CASSLGLGGGAKETQYF
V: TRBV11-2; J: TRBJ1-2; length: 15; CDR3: CASSLDRLTFYGYTF
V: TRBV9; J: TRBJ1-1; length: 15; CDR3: CASSVAGTENTEAFF
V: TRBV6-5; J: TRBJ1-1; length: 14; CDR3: CASSYSFQGGEAFF
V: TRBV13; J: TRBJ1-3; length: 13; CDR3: CASSLGGRNTIYF
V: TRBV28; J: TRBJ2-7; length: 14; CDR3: CASRARTFSYEQYF
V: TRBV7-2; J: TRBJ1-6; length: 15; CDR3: CASSLWDRLNSPLHF
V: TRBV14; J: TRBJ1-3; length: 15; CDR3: CASSQATGRGNTIYF
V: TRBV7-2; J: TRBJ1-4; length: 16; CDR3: CASSFSPVGTGEKLFF
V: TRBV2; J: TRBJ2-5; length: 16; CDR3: CASSEGRGGLGETQYF
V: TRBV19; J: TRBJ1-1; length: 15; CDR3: CASSQRDRSNTEAFF
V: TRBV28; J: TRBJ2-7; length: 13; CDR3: CASRTGGLDEQYF
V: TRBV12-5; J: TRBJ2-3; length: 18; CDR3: CASGLAEKRGDSTDTQYF
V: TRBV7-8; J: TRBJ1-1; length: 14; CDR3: CASSLAGMGTEAFF
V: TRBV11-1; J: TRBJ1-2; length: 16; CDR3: CASSPLAGARVHGYTF
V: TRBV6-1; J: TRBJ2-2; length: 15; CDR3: CASSRDRRGTGELFF
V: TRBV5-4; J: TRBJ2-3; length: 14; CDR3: CASSPPGPTDTQYF